Sequencing of this T cell receptor beta chain was carried out in a study of OX40 agonist ivuxolimab in advanced cancers. With respect to the entire study: Ivuxolimab was a fully human IgG2 agonistic monoclonal antibody targeting the costimulatory receptor OX40 (CD134). Intravenous ivuxolimab was administered to patients every 2 weeks at six dose levels: 0.01, 0.1, 0.3, 1.5, 3 and 10 mg/kg. Of the roughly 50 dose-escalation patients, hepatocellular carcinoma was present in roughly 19, melanoma in roughly 15, renal cell carcinoma in 9 and head and neck cancer in 9. The dose-escalation cohort was 82.7% male with a mean age of roughly 60 years, ranging from 23 to 79. Prior anti-PD-1, anti-PD-L1 or anti-CTLA-4 therapy was permitted, and about two fifths of dose-escalation patients had received checkpoint inhibitors. Partial responses were achieved by three dose-escalation patients, of whom one had hepatocellular carcinoma and two had cutaneous melanoma. Peripheral TCRbeta sequencing aimed to test whether ivuxolimab altered TCR sequence diversity and caused clonal T-cell expansion. The monotherapy dose-escalation portion (N of about 49 patients) of the phase I ivuxolimab trial is reported in the paper.

Patients with autoimmune disease history or receiving systemic immunosuppression were excluded from the trial. Peripheral blood for TCR sequencing was collected from all dose cohorts at baseline, on cycle 4 day 1, and on cycle 7 day 1. Samples were obtained from an open-label, multicenter, first-in-human phase I dose-escalation trial of ivuxolimab. The trial enrolled adults with locally advanced or metastatic head and neck squamous cell, hepatocellular, melanoma or renal cell carcinoma. Before TCR sequencing, CD4+ T cells and CD8+ T cells were sorted from peripheral blood as separate populations. As concerns this clone: No cognate antigen has been identified for it. The sample holds no much larger clone one base away, and base qualities are not on file.

Genomic DNA was isolated from the sorted cells so that the TCRbeta CDR3 region could be sequenced. The immunoSEQ Assay was used to sequence the TCRbeta CDR3 regions. TCRdb's version of the immuneACCESS table is confined to in-frame rearrangements and falls short of the full clone set. An unresolved V gene accounts for under half of the shortfall where checked; the remainder is of unknown origin. Here the sample has roughly 67,000 clones; around 90% occur a single time. The top ten clonotypes cover 0.3% to 0.45% of the sample. CDR3 length: 15 amino acids, cysteine to phenylalanine. This entry keeps only the CDR3 DNA: 45 bases, framed from base 1. Relative to germline, V is missing 1 base and J is missing 6 bases, with 3 bases of the junction outside any gene match. Based on the germline V gene (reference sequence), the CDR1 and CDR2 sequences are LNHNV and YYDKDF. Results and caveats for the whole study, not just this receptor: In the 0.1-3.0 mg/kg groups, partial responders were among the patients with the lowest normalized peripheral clonal expansion, particularly in CD8+ T cells. The antigen specificity of the peripheral T cells that underwent clonal expansion was not determined. Low levels of normalized T-cell clonal expansion were also seen in some nonresponding patients. After ivuxolimab, expanded clones were on average more numerous among CD8+ T cells than among CD4+ T cells. Clonal expansion of both CD4+ and CD8+ blood T cells was observed from baseline to week 6 at doses 0.1 to 3.0 mg/kg.

The sample here was CD4+ or CD8+ T cells sorted from blood, taken in a trial of the OX40 agonist ivuxolimab. Rearrangement joined TRBV15 to TRBJ1-2, with 12 middle bases fitting TRBD1. The sequence came from an adult with an advanced solid tumor such as melanoma, head and neck, liver or kidney cancer. The CDR3 corresponds to CATSRARDRGHGYTF. The nucleotide sequence is TGTGCCACCAGCAGAGCAAGGGACAGGGGGCATGGCTACACCTTC.